A single sample is the source of the 21 T cell receptor beta chains below, sequenced in a study of T cell responses to AZD1222 COVID-19 vaccine. Sequenced by immunoSEQ multiplex PCR; TCRdb stores in-frame clones only, minus some. Here the sample spans roughly 100,000 clones, around 87% being singletons. The source was peripheral blood, collected on day 0 of AZD1222 vaccination. These receptor sequences come from an adult in good health.

The V and J genes are TRBV7-2 and TRBJ1-2; unclear D gene. The CDR3 is 14 amino acids. CDR1 is SGHTA, CDR2 FQGNSA, per germline. Trimming left V 5 bases short and J 7 bases short, with 17 bases between. The CDR3 nucleotides read TGTGCCAGCAGCCCCCCCGGGCCTGGGGTTGGCTACACCTTC. This translates into CASSPPGPGVGYTF.

The chain uses TRBV2 and TRBJ1-3; tentative D call: TRBD1 (6 bases). The CDR3 runs to 14 residues. Germline CDR1 and CDR2: SNHLY and FYNNEI. V dropped 5 bases and J dropped 0 bases, with 8 bases sitting between them. This chain's CDR3 is CASSRQVSGNTIYF. The CDR3 DNA sequence: TGTGCCAGCAGTAGACAGGTCTCTGGAAACACCATATATTTT.

The rearrangement uses TRBV7-9 and TRBJ2-3; 8 positions match TRBD1. The CDR3 is made up of 15 amino acids. J lost 2 bases, V lost 5 bases, and 6 bases had no gene match. CDR1 and CDR2 from the germline V gene are SEHNR and FQNEAQ (reference sequence). The CDR3 is CASSPTGDPTDTQYF. CDR3 in DNA: TGTGCCAGCAGCCCGACAGGGGACCCCACAGATACGCAGTATTTT.

This clone showed up just once. The genes are TRBV6-2 or TRBV6-3 and TRBJ2-7, with TRBD2 matching over 8 bases. Germline CDR1 reads MNHEY; CDR2 reads SVGEGT. The CDR3 totals 20 residues. J lost 4 bases, V lost 4 bases, and 24 bases had no gene match. DNA of the CDR3: TGTGCCAGCAGTTTACGCCCCGGGGGGACCAAAGCGGGAGTAAATTACGAGCAGTACTTC. Encoded protein: CASSLRPGGTKAGVNYEQYF.

This clone showed up just once. The V gene is TRBV6-2 or TRBV6-3, the J gene TRBJ2-1, with D perhaps matching TRBD2 (5 bases). This CDR3 contains 16 residues. Looked up from germline, CDR1 is MNHEY and CDR2 is SVGEGT. The V gene lost 2 bases and the J gene lost 1 base, with 12 bases spanning the gap. CDR3 nucleotide sequence: TGTGCCAGCAGTTACCGAGGGATAAAGTCCTACAATGAGCAGTTCTTC. Protein sequence: CASSYRGIKSYNEQFF.

V is TRBV4-1 and J is TRBJ1-2; 9 bases are a match to TRBD1. Germline CDR1 MGHRA, CDR2 YSYEKL. V shed 2 bases and J 5 bases; nucleotides not matched to a gene: 6. This CDR3 comprises 15 residues. CDR3 loop: CASSQLQGAGYGYTF. The CDR3 bases are TGCGCCAGCAGCCAATTACAGGGGGCAGGGTATGGCTACACCTTC.

This clone was observed once. The chain recombines TRBV5-5 with TRBJ2-7; D not certain. CDR3 length equals 18 residues. The ends were cut back, 0 bases at V and 5 bases at J, with 24 bases in the middle. The germline V gene has CDR1 SGHKS and CDR2 YYEKEE (reference sequence). CDR3 amino acids: CASSLGLYFGGRKDEQYF. CDR3 bases: TGTGCCAGCAGCTTGGGATTGTATTTCGGCGGCAGGAAGGACGAGCAGTACTTC.

This chain links TRBV15 with TRBJ2-7; no reliable D call. Germline lookup yields CDR1 LNHNV and CDR2 YYDKDF (reference sequence). Trimming removed 5 bases from V and 3 bases from J, with 8 bases in between. This CDR3 has 12 residues. The chain's CDR3 is CATSRGSYEQYF. DNA of the CDR3: TGTGCCACCAGCCGCGGCAGCTACGAGCAGTACTTC. Looking up the rest from reference TRBV15 and TRBJ2-7 gives the full variable domain: DAMVIQNPRYQVTQFGKPVTLSCSQTLNHNVMYWYQQKSSQAPKLLFHYYDKDFNNEADTPDNFQSRRPNTSFCFLDIRSPGLGDTAMYLCATSRGSYEQYFGPGTRLTVT.

V is TRBV5-5 and J is TRBJ1-5; D is uncertain. CDR1 and CDR2 from the germline V gene are SGHKS and YYEKEE (reference sequence). With 4 bases removed from V and 1 base from J, the gap between germline ends came to 12 bases. This CDR3 comprises 15 residues. The DNA of the CDR3 is TGTGCCAGCAGCACCGACCCCACAAGCAATCAGCCCCAGCATTTT. Its translation is CASSTDPTSNQPQHF.

V is TRBV28 and J is TRBJ2-7; TRBD1 aligns across 7 bases. The CDR3 extends over 15 amino acids. CDR1 MDHEN and CDR2 SYDVKM come from the germline V gene. The junction had 11 bases not matched to a gene; V was cut back by 6 bases and J by 3 bases. CDR3 bases: TGTGCCAGCAGCTGGGTGACAGGGACCAACTACGAGCAGTACTTC. Its protein is CASSWVTGTNYEQYF.

V gene TRBV10-2 combines with J gene TRBJ2-1; 7 positions agree with TRBD2. Germline loops: CDR1 WSHSY, CDR2 SAAADI. J gave up 3 bases and V 1 base, and 9 bases lay outside the gene matches. The CDR3 has 17 amino acids. CDR3 residues: CASSEWKGTTDYNEQFF. In DNA, the CDR3 is TGCGCCAGCAGTGAGTGGAAGGGGACTACGGACTACAATGAGCAGTTCTTC.

For the CDR3, the DNA is TGTGCCAGTAGTAGCCGGCGGCGGGGGAGCACCGGGGAGCTGTTTTTT. It translates to CASSSRRRGSTGELFF. The rearrangement links TRBV19 to TRBJ2-2; 7 nucleotides line up with TRBD2. CDR1 LNHDA and CDR2 SQIVND come from the germline V gene (reference sequence). V lost 4 bases and J lost 4; bases outside the gene matches: 9. This CDR3 region has 16 residues.

The J gene is TRBJ2-3, the V gene TRBV29-1; D remains ambiguous. The CDR3 has 15 residues. Germline assignment: CDR1 SQVTM and CDR2 ANQGSEA. V was clipped by 5 bases and J by 5 bases, with 20 bases between them. The chain's CDR3 is CSVSAAQTFVDTQYF. The CDR3 DNA reads TGCAGCGTTTCCGCCGCACAGACCTTTGTAGATACGCAGTATTTT.

The J gene is TRBJ1-6, the V gene TRBV28; a possible D gene is TRBD1 (6 bases). V was cut by 4 bases and J by 1 base, with 17 bases left in between. Germline V gives CDR1 MDHEN, CDR2 SYDVKM. The CDR3 runs 18 residues. CDR3 amino acids: CASSSGAGEASYNSPLHF. Written as DNA, the CDR3 is TGTGCCAGCAGTTCCGGGGCAGGGGAGGCATCCTATAATTCACCCCTCCACTTT.

This clone occurred once. The rearrangement joins TRBV5-6 to TRBJ1-2; no reliable D call. Germline V gene sequence: CDR1 SGHDT, CDR2 YYEEEE. V was shortened by 4 bases and J by 3 bases, with 13 bases between the two germline ends. The CDR3 spans 14 residues. CDR3 loop: CASSGVRRDYGYTF. In nucleotides, the CDR3 is TGTGCCAGCAGCGGCGTCAGGAGGGACTATGGCTACACCTTC.

The chain carries TRBV5-3 and TRBJ2-1, with 8 bases that match TRBD1. TRBV5-3 has ORF status, its function being uncertain. The CDR3 extends over 20 amino acids. V lost 3 bases and J lost 8; bases outside the gene matches: 25. CDR3 amino acids: CARSSTIGQGSGQEYHEQFF. Here the CDR3 DNA reads TGTGCCAGAAGCTCTACTATCGGACAGGGCTCAGGCCAGGAATACCATGAGCAGTTCTTC.

J is TRBJ2-3 and V is TRBV7-9, with no clear D. The CDR3 contains 10 residues. The germline CDR1 and CDR2 sequences are SEHNR and FQNEAQ (reference sequence). CDR3 in DNA: TGTCGGGCGAGCACAGATACGCAGTATTTT. Translation: CRASTDTQYF.

J is TRBJ2-7 and V is TRBV7-9; no definite D call. Trimming removed 4 bases at V and 6 bases at J, with 13 bases between. Germline V gene data show CDR1 as SEHNR and CDR2 as FQNEAQ (reference sequence). The length of the CDR3 is 13 residues. The CDR3 spells CASSSRLGSEQYF. DNA of the CDR3: TGTGCCAGCAGCTCGCGTCTTGGCTCCGAGCAGTACTTC.

V is TRBV5-6 and J is TRBJ2-3; TRBD2 agrees at 9 bases. CDR1 SGHDT and CDR2 YYEEEE come from the germline V gene. Trimming at V came to 0 bases and at J to 8 bases, leaving 13 bases not matched to a gene. This CDR3 comprises 17 residues. The CDR3 DNA reads TGTGCCAGCAGCTTGGGGACCGGGGGGACTAGCTTTGCTACGCAGTATTTT. It codes for CASSLGTGGTSFATQYF.

The chain combines TRBV9 with TRBJ2-7, with TRBD2 identical over 7 bases. CDR1 is SGDLS, CDR2 YYNGEE, per germline. The CDR3 runs 16 residues. With 3 bases clipped from V and 2 bases from J, the junction kept 11 bases outside the gene matches. The CDR3, as DNA: TGTGCCAGCAGCGACAACCCTAGCGGTAATACCTACGAGCAGTACTTC. Translating gives CASSDNPSGNTYEQYF. Using reference TRBV9 and TRBJ2-7 for the parts outside the CDR3, the full variable domain is DSGVTQTPKHLITATGQRVTLRCSPRSGDLSVYWYQQSLDQGLQFLIQYYNGEERAKGNILERFSAQQFPDLHSELNLSSLELGDSALYFCASSDNPSGNTYEQYFGPGTRLTVT.

The sample holds one count of this clone. The J gene is TRBJ2-7, the V gene TRBV6-1, with 8 bases fitting TRBD1. The ends lost 1 base at V and 1 base at J; junction bases unmatched: 3. This CDR3 has 15 amino acids. Germline V gene data show CDR1 as MNHNS and CDR2 as SASEGT. CDR3 nucleotide sequence: TGTGCCAGCAGTGAAGGGCAGGGGGCTTCCTACGAGCAGTACTTC. Amino acids: CASSEGQGASYEQYF.